This section outlines one TCR beta chain sequence together with its context. The authors' processing: Estimation of nucleated cell counts was performed using reference gene primer amplification. Data came from immunoSEQ multiplex PCR; TCRdb stores just in-frame clones and leaves some out. For V, J and clone size, that table is used; D and trimming come from the DNA. The repertoire holds 200,000 to 300,000 clones, 85% to 95% seen once, with about 0.79% in the top ten. This sample stems from a study of blood T cell repertoires in COVID-19. About the research overall: Samples representing acute and convalescent COVID-19 were sourced from the United States, Italy and Spain.

Seattle researchers signed up patients amid active infection and tracked them longitudinally. This TCR was sampled from a man aged 25 to 40 with COVID-19, enrolled during active disease. The sample consisted of peripheral blood.

CDR3 DNA: TGTGCCAGCAGACCACGAGAGGGGGCGAACACTGAAGCTTTCTTT. Translating it yields CASRPREGANTEAFF. The rearrangement uses TRBV3-1 (or the pseudogene TRBV3-2) and TRBJ1-1; 7 bases are a match to TRBD1. CDR1 LGHDT and CDR2 YNNKEL come from the germline V gene (reference sequence). The V and J ends lost 6 bases and 1 base, in that order; junction bases with no gene match: 8. This CDR3 spans 15 amino acids.